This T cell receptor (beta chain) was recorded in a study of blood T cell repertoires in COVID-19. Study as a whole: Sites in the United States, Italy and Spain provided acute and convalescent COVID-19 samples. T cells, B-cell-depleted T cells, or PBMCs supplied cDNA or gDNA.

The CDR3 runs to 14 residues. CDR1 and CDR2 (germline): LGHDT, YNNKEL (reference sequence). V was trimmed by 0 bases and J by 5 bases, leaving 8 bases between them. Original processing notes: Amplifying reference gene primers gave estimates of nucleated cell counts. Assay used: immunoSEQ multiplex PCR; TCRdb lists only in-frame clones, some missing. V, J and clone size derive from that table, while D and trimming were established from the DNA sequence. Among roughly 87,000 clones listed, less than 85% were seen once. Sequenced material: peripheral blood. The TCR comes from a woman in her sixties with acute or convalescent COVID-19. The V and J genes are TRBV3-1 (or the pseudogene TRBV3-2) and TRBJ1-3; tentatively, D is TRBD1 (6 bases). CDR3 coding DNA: TGTGCCAGCAGCCAAGAAGGGGGACGAAACACCATATATTTT. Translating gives CASSQEGGRNTIYF.